The 6 T cell receptor beta chains below come from one sample, sequenced in a study of cytomegalovirus exposure and HLA in healthy donors (dated by TCRdb to the late 2010s). Library method: the immunoSEQ multiplex PCR assay. The multiplex PCR relied on a mix of 60 forward primers for TCR Vbeta segments and 13 reverse primers for TCR Jbeta segments. Held by TCRdb, this immuneACCESS table contains in-frame sequences only and omits some clones. Under half of the omission traces to an unresolved V gene where checked; the cause of the rest is unknown. The sample includes approximately 130,000 clones, with over 8.5% observed a single time. The top ten hold around 6% of the sample. Sequencing was done on a sample of PBMCs. The receptors were gathered from a woman between 35 and 50 years old in good health and CMV-seropositive.

This chain joins TRBV5-1 and TRBJ1-5, with 7 bases that match TRBD1. Per germline, CDR1 SGHRS and CDR2 YFSETQ. Germline trimming cut 1 base from V and 2 bases from J; bases unmatched to any gene: 0. This CDR3 has 14 amino acids. The CDR3 here is CASSLTGGNQPQHF. In nucleotides, the CDR3 is TGCGCCAGCAGCTTGACAGGGGGCAATCAGCCCCAGCATTTT.

This rearrangement joins TRBV7-6 to TRBJ2-1; 8 bases align to TRBD1. CDR1 and CDR2 from the germline V gene are SGHVS and FNYEAQ. V trimming: 2 bases; J trimming: 7 bases; junction bases outside the gene matches: 16. CDR3 length: 18 residues. The CDR3 sequence is CASSLLIQGAPPGNEQFF. The CDR3 DNA sequence: TGTGCCAGCAGCTTACTTATCCAGGGGGCGCCCCCGGGGAATGAGCAGTTCTTC.

This clone was picked up a small number of times. The chain recombines TRBV6-8 with TRBJ1-5, with 7 positions matching TRBD1. V lost 0 bases, J lost 4 bases, and 6 bases stayed unmatched. The CDR3 is 16 amino acids. Germline V lookup: CDR1 MNHGY, CDR2 SAAAGT. The CDR3 spells CASSYSRQGRNQPQHF. In DNA form, the CDR3 reads TGTGCCAGCAGTTACTCGAGACAGGGCAGAAATCAGCCCCAGCATTTT.

This clone was observed a few times. The chain combines TRBV11-2 with TRBJ1-1; D perhaps matches TRBD1 (5 bases). CDR1 and CDR2 from the germline V gene are SGHAT and FQNNGV. The CDR3 extends over 12 amino acids. Trimming stripped 5 bases from V and 6 bases from J, with 10 bases between. The DNA of the CDR3 is TGTGCCAGCAGCCCCCAGGGCGCTGAAGCTTTCTTT. Translated: CASSPQGAEAFF.

CDR3 coding DNA: TGTGCCAGCAGTTTCCGACCGGGACAGGGACCTTCCTATGGCTACACCTTC. Encoded protein: CASSFRPGQGPSYGYTF. The chain links TRBV2 to TRBJ1-2; 9 bases map to TRBD1. Germline V gene data show CDR1 as SNHLY and CDR2 as FYNNEI. The junction had 14 bases not matched to a gene; V was cut back by 5 bases and J by 4 bases. The CDR3 runs 17 residues.

This clone was found a few times. The V call is TRBV7-6, the J call TRBJ2-7, with TRBD1 matching over 9 bases. The germline V gene has CDR1 SGHVS and CDR2 FNYEAQ. V was pared by 1 base and J by 1 base, with 2 bases of the junction left unmatched. This CDR3 has 15 amino acids. Here the CDR3 DNA reads TGTGCCAGCAGCTTAGTCGGACAGGGGTCCTACGAGCAGTACTTC. Amino acids: CASSLVGQGSYEQYF.